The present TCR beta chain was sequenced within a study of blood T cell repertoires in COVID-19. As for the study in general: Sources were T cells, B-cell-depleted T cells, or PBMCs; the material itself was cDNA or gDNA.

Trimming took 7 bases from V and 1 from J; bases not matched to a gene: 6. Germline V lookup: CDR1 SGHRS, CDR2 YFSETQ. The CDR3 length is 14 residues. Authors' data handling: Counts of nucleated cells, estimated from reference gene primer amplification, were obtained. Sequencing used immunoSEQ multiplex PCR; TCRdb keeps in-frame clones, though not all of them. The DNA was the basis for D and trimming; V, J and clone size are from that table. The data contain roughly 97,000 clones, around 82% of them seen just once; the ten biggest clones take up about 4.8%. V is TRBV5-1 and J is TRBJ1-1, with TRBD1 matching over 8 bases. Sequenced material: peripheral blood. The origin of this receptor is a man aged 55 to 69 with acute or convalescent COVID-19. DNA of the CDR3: TGCGCCAGCTTCAGCGGACAGGGGAACACTGAAGCTTTCTTT. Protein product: CASFSGQGNTEAFF. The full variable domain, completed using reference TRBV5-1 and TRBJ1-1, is KAGVTQTPRYLIKTRGQQVTLSCSPISGHRSVSWYQQTPGQGLQFLFEYFSETQRNKGNFPGRFSGRQFSNSRSEMNVSTLELGDSALYLCASFSGQGNTEAFFGQGTRLTVV.